This TCR beta chain was found in a study of cytomegalovirus exposure and HLA in healthy donors. Points from the study as a whole: In an earlier analysis, most TCR beta V segments were productive about 87% or about 30% of the time.

The study sampled nominally healthy donors, though unrecorded immune exposures were likely. The CDR3 runs 18 residues. Between the trimmed V and J ends, which lost 0 bases and 0 bases, there was a span of 14 bases. PCR used 60 Vbeta primers and 13 Jbeta primers. Measured with immunoSEQ multiplex PCR; TCRdb has only the in-frame clones, and not every one. The sample has 85,000 to 100,000 clones; under 75% are singletons. As for this clone: Its cognate antigen is unknown.

This receptor was obtained from a human donor in good health. Sequenced input: PBMCs. The V gene is TRBV6-7, the J gene TRBJ1-4; D gene ambiguous. TRBV6-7 is flagged as an ORF with uncertain function. The CDR3, as DNA: TGTGCCAGCAGTTACTCGCAATGCGCTCCGGCAACTAATGAAAAACTGTTTTTT. This codes for CASSYSQCAPATNEKLFF.